These 14 T cell receptor beta chains originate from one sample sequenced in a study of blood T cell repertoires in COVID-19. Method: immunoSEQ multiplex PCR; TCRdb's copy keeps in-frame clones and lacks some. This sample has around 260,000 clones, with about 87% found just once. Sequencing was performed on peripheral blood. The receptors were sampled from a woman aged 40 to 50 who had recovered from COVID-19.

V is TRBV5-1 and J is TRBJ2-3; TRBD2 matches 11 bases. The germline gives CDR1 SGHRS, CDR2 YFSETQ. The CDR3 spans 18 residues. The V and J ends lost 0 bases and 0 bases, in that order; junction bases with no gene match: 6. The chain's CDR3 is CASSLVSGGAWSTDTQYF. The CDR3 coding sequence is TGCGCCAGCAGCTTGGTTAGCGGGGGGGCCTGGAGCACAGATACGCAGTATTTT.

This clone has just one count. The rearrangement uses TRBV6-2 or TRBV6-3 and TRBJ1-2, with a tentative D call TRBD1 (6 bases). In germline, CDR1 is MNHEY, CDR2 SVGEGT. V was pared by 0 bases and J by 5 bases, with 13 bases between. The CDR3 loop spans 15 amino acids. CDR3 nucleotides: TGTGCCAGCAGTTACTCTCCCAGGGGAGGGTATGGCTACACCTTC. As protein: CASSYSPRGGYGYTF.

V and J are TRBV18 and TRBJ2-5, with unresolved D. Per germline, CDR1 KGHSH and CDR2 LQKENI. CDR3 size: 15 residues. The germline V and J ends were trimmed by 3 bases and 5 bases, with 16 bases remaining between them. CDR3: CASSPLEAAEETQYF. CDR3 DNA: TGTGCCAGCTCACCGCTAGAGGCGGCGGAGGAGACCCAGTACTTC.

This clone has a count of ten or more. V is TRBV7-9 and J is TRBJ1-1; 10 nucleotides line up with TRBD1. J gave up 4 bases and V 5 bases, and 10 bases lay outside the gene matches. CDR3 length equals 16 residues. Germline CDR1 SEHNR, CDR2 FQNEAQ (reference sequence). The CDR3 DNA follows: TGTGCCAGCAGCCGAGACAGGGGGCAGGGCATCACTGAAGCTTTCTTT. Protein: CASSRDRGQGITEAFF.

In this sample, this clone turned up a few times. Here the CDR3 DNA reads TGTGCCAGCAGCACCGGACAGGTTTACACCGGGGAGCTGTTTTTT. Amino acid sequence: CASSTGQVYTGELFF. The rearrangement links TRBV9 to TRBJ2-2; 7 bases agree with TRBD1. Losses at the gene ends were 4 bases for V and 3 bases for J; bases not matched to a gene: 6. Germline CDR1 reads SGDLS; CDR2 reads YYNGEE. The CDR3 is 15 residues long.

The table lists this clone with a count of one. The chain employs TRBV29-1 and TRBJ2-5; D might be TRBD2 (6 bases). The CDR3 is 14 residues long. The V gene's germline CDR1 is SQVTM and CDR2 ANQGSEA. The V end was cut by 2 bases, the J end by 4 bases, with 14 bases between. This chain's CDR3 is CSVESRGGVETQYF. The DNA for the CDR3 is TGCAGCGTTGAATCCCGGGGCGGGGTAGAGACCCAGTACTTC.

The rearrangement uses TRBV13 and TRBJ1-1; unclear D gene. V was cut by 0 bases and J by 3 bases, with 8 bases left in between. CDR3 length: 14 residues. CDR1 is PRHDT and CDR2 is FYEKMQ in the germline V gene (reference sequence). DNA for the CDR3: TGTGCCAGCAGCTTAGGTGCGGGGTACACTGAAGCTTTCTTT. This gives the protein CASSLGAGYTEAFF.

The J gene is TRBJ1-2, the V gene TRBV12-3 or TRBV12-4; possibly TRBD1 for D (5 bases). CDR3 length: 13 residues. V was clipped by 2 bases and J by 7 bases, with 11 bases between them. CDR3 in DNA: TGTGCCAGCAGTTTAAGACAGCCGTTTGGCTACACCTTC. This codes for CASSLRQPFGYTF.

This chain uses TRBV27 with TRBJ1-4, with D possibly matching TRBD1 (6 bases). V was pared by 3 bases and J by 8 bases, with 19 bases between. Germline V gene lookup returns CDR1 MNHEY and CDR2 SMNVEV (reference sequence). The CDR3 spans 16 residues. In nucleotides, the CDR3 is TGTGCCAGCAGTTTCACGATTGGCAGGGGCTACGAAAAACTGTTTTTT. Its protein is CASSFTIGRGYEKLFF.

This rearrangement joins TRBV7-3 to TRBJ2-5; 11 bases fit TRBD2. Germline loops: CDR1 SGHTA, CDR2 FQGTGA. The CDR3 runs to 14 residues. The J segment lost 4 bases and the V segment lost 2 bases, leaving 0 bases of the junction unmatched. CDR3 nucleotides: TGTGCCAGCAGCTTACTAGCGGGGGGAGAGACCCAGTACTTC. Its translation: CASSLLAGGETQYF.

The chain couples TRBV21-1 to TRBJ1-1; the table calls TRBD1, which could not be checked here. TRBV21-1 is deemed a pseudogene. The CDR3 spans 14 residues. DNA for the CDR3: TGTGCCAGCCGCAGCTTGACAGGGGCTGGGGAAGCTTTCTTT. Translation gives CASRSLTGAGEAFF.

J is TRBJ1-1 and V is TRBV3-1 (or the pseudogene TRBV3-2), with 7 nucleotides matching TRBD1. The CDR3 is 14 residues long. The ends lost 3 bases at V and 5 bases at J; junction bases unmatched: 6. CDR1 LGHDT and CDR2 YNNKEL come from the germline V gene (reference sequence). In nucleotides, the CDR3 is TGTGCCAGCAGCCAGGAGGGGGCCGTAACTGAAGCTTTCTTT. Amino acids: CASSQEGAVTEAFF.

This clone came up once. V gene TRBV29-1 combines with J gene TRBJ2-3, with D tentatively TRBD1 (5 bases). Germline CDR1 and CDR2: SQVTM and ANQGSEA. V was shortened by 7 bases and J by 2 bases, with 16 bases between the two germline ends. CDR3 length equals 14 residues. The CDR3 DNA sequence: TGCAGCGACGCCAGAGGACACACCACAGATACGCAGTATTTT. Residues: CSDARGHTTDTQYF.

The chain recombines TRBV29-1 with TRBJ1-5; D uncertain. With 4 bases removed from V and 5 bases from J, the gap between germline ends came to 12 bases. Germline V gene data show CDR1 as SQVTM and CDR2 as ANQGSEA. The CDR3 runs 13 residues. The CDR3 spells CSVVSEEYQPQHF. The CDR3 coding sequence is TGCAGCGTTGTTTCGGAGGAGTATCAGCCCCAGCATTTT. The whole variable domain, filled in from reference TRBV29-1 and TRBJ1-5, reads SAVISQKPSRDICQRGTSLTIQCQVDSQVTMMFWYRQQPGQSLTLIATANQGSEATYESGFVIDKFPISRPNLTFSTLTVSNMSPEDSSIYLCSVVSEEYQPQHFGDGTRLSIL.